The rows below give T cell receptor beta chains drawn from one sample of a study of early T cells in non-severe SARS-CoV-2 infection. One entry per CDR3 protein results from TCRdb running MiXCR on the 5' RACE reads. The sample includes 95,000 to 110,000 distinct CDR3 sequences, 11% of them seen just once. The sequenced sample consisted of whole blood. Receptors originate from an adult who was a healthcare worker with PCR-confirmed SARS-CoV-2 infection or an uninfected control (not recorded which). Each CDR3 is given without its conserved first and last residue. The order of the fields is CDR3 length, J gene, V gene, CDR3 protein.

>10|TRBJ1-3|TRBV7-2
ASTRPGNTIY
>12|TRBJ2-1|TRBV6-2/TRBV6-3
ASGSSGITNEQF
>13|TRBJ1-1|TRBV11-2
ASSLEPDQNTEAF
>13|TRBJ2-5|TRBV11-2
ASSPSMLFMETQY
>13|TRBJ2-1|TRBV11-2
ASSLNRGFIDEQF
>14|TRBJ2-7|TRBV20-1
SAISLRRTSSYEQY
>14|TRBJ2-1|TRBV7-2
ASSPLSGSDNNEQF
>12|TRBJ2-1|TRBV28
ASSYSDRADEQF
>15|TRBJ2-6|TRBV13
ASSPGPSASGANVLT
>13|TRBJ2-2|TRBV10-3
AISATSLNTGELF
>12|TRBJ1-4|TRBV28
ASSFLEGNEKLF
>10|TRBJ2-1|TRBV20-1
SARIRVNEQF
>12|TRBJ1-6|TRBV3-1
ASSQEWGVSPLH
>13|TRBJ1-1|TRBV12-3/TRBV12-4
ASRGQQGYYTEAF
>14|TRBJ2-5|TRBV10-1
ASSEEYSPRGETQY
>15|TRBJ2-2|TRBV28
ASSLWSLAGGPGELF
>11|TRBJ2-5|TRBV7-7
ASSLFRRETQY
>14|TRBJ1-3|TRBV5-4
ASSLAKGISGNTIY
>11|TRBJ1-2|TRBV20-1
SAPVQGVDGYT
>12|TRBJ2-2|TRBV6-2/TRBV6-3
ASTSSGNAGELF
>11|TRBJ2-1|TRBV12-3/TRBV12-4
ASKTSGGNEQF
>11|TRBJ2-1|TRBV6-6
ASSITVYNEQF